Listed below are T cell receptor beta chains from one sample, sequenced in a study of cytomegalovirus exposure and HLA in healthy donors. Profiling relied on immunoSEQ multiplex PCR, and the TCRdb table lists in-frame clones only, not all of them. This table has 150,000 to 200,000 clones, 84% appearing once. Sample: PBMCs. All receptors come from a middle-aged man in good health and CMV-seropositive. Each CDR3 is given with its conserved first and last residue. D genes are given only for firm matches. Some rows have no size entry. The others give once, few or many, or a class for an expanded clone.

D	length	V	J	size	CDR3	DNA
TRBD1	14	TRBV7-9	TRBJ1-1	.	CASSLRGRGTEAFF	TGTGCCAGCAGCCTCAGGGGGCGCGGCACTGAAGCTTTCTTT
TRBD2	17	TRBV5-6	TRBJ2-4	.	CASSQAGGREAKNIQYF	TGTGCCAGCAGCCAGGCCGGCGGGAGGGAAGCCAAAAACATTCAGTACTTC
.	15	TRBV11-2	TRBJ2-1	.	CASSLQTGSYNEQFF	TGTGCCAGCAGCTTACAGACTGGGTCCTACAATGAGCAGTTCTTC
.	10	TRBV29-1	TRBJ1-5	.	CSVGPLPQHF	TGCAGCGTTGGGCCTCTGCCCCAGCATTTT
.	15	TRBV9	TRBJ1-1	once	CASSSLLGEGTEAFF	TGTGCCAGCAGCTCCCTTCTAGGGGAAGGTACTGAAGCTTTCTTT
TRBD2	16	TRBV5-1	TRBJ2-7	.	CASSAGTSGGVYEQYF	TGCGCCAGCAGCGCGGGGACTAGCGGGGGGGTTTACGAGCAGTACTTC
.	18	TRBV5-6	TRBJ2-6	.	CASSLEVQGHSGANVLTF	TGTGCCAGCAGCTTGGAGGTTCAGGGGCACTCTGGGGCCAACGTCCTGACTTTC
TRBD1	15	TRBV18	TRBJ1-5	.	CASSPPGTGNQPQHF	TGTGCCAGCTCACCACCCGGGACAGGGAATCAGCCCCAGCATTTT
TRBD2	17	TRBV5-4	TRBJ2-1	.	CASSHFFGSGGKNEQFF	TGTGCCAGCAGCCACTTCTTTGGCAGCGGGGGTAAGAATGAGCAGTTCTTC
.	15	TRBV5-1	TRBJ1-1	once	CASSPEEGGYTEAFF	TGCGCCAGCAGCCCCGAGGAAGGGGGTTACACTGAAGCTTTCTTT
TRBD1	16	TRBV18	TRBJ2-4	.	CASSPGQLLAKNIQYF	TGTGCCAGCTCACCGGGACAGCTCTTAGCCAAAAACATTCAGTACTTC
TRBD2	16	TRBV7-6	TRBJ2-2	few	CASSLVSGVNTGELFF	TGTGCCAGCAGCTTAGTTAGCGGGGTGAACACCGGGGAGCTGTTTTTT
.	19	TRBV7-9	TRBJ2-5	.	CASSFNALTSPGVLETQYF	TGTGCCAGCAGCTTTAACGCGTTGACTTCTCCCGGGGTCTTAGAGACCCAGTACTTC
.	15	TRBV19	TRBJ2-2	.	CASSIGDRYTGELFF	TGTGCCAGTAGTATAGGTGACAGGTACACCGGGGAGCTGTTTTTT
.	13	TRBV7-9	TRBJ1-5	.	CASSFNSNQPQHF	TGTGCCAGCAGCTTTAACAGTAATCAGCCCCAGCATTTT
.	14	TRBV6-5	TRBJ2-2	.	CASSYSGGGWELFF	TGTGCCAGCAGTTACTCGGGTGGAGGTTGGGAGCTGTTTTTT
.	13	TRBV7-9	TRBJ2-3	.	CASSPRWADTQYF	TGTGCCAGCAGCCCGCGGTGGGCAGATACGCAGTATTTT
TRBD1	17	TRBV7-2	TRBJ2-3	once	CASSTRDRGRRTDTQYF	TGTGCCAGCAGCACACGGGACAGGGGGCGTAGAACAGATACGCAGTATTTT
TRBD2	20	TRBV6-1	TRBJ2-2	.	CASSERGLLERGTYTGELFF	TGTGCCAGCAGTGAAAGGGGACTATTGGAGCGGGGGACCTACACCGGGGAGCTGTTTTTT
.	14	TRBV5-1	TRBJ1-1	.	CVSSLGTYGTEAFF	TGCGTCAGCAGCTTAGGAACCTACGGGACTGAAGCTTTCTTT
.	15	TRBV14	TRBJ1-1	few	CASSLFGGAHTEAFF	TGTGCCAGCAGCCTTTTCGGAGGGGCCCACACTGAAGCTTTCTTT
.	14	TRBV7-2	TRBJ2-2	few	CASSFSGYTGELFF	TGTGCCAGCAGCTTCAGCGGGTACACCGGGGAGCTGTTTTTT
TRBD1	17	TRBV5-1	TRBJ1-2	.	CASSLSPGTGGGAVYTF	TGCGCCAGCAGCCTGAGCCCCGGGACAGGGGGCGGGGCTGTCTACACCTTC
.	14	TRBV4-1	TRBJ1-2	.	CASSQDISFQGYTF	TGCGCCAGCAGCCAAGATATTTCCTTCCAGGGCTACACCTTC
.	12	TRBV6-6	TRBJ1-1	.	CASSYSEGEAFF	TGTGCCAGCAGTTACTCGGAGGGAGAAGCTTTCTTT
.	16	TRBV7-9	TRBJ1-4	.	CASSLQAGEGDEKLFF	TGTGCCAGCAGCTTACAGGCAGGGGAAGGTGATGAAAAACTGTTTTTT
TRBD1	15	TRBV11-1	TRBJ2-7	.	CASSFGQGPTYEQYF	TGTGCCAGCAGCTTTGGACAGGGGCCTACCTACGAGCAGTACTTC
.	15	TRBV29-1	TRBJ1-1	.	CSVEDLLPQGTEAFF	TGCAGCGTTGAAGATCTTCTCCCGCAGGGCACTGAAGCTTTCTTT
.	15	TRBV5-1	TRBJ2-1	.	CASSLSQGSYNEQFF	TGCGCCAGCAGCTTGAGTCAGGGTTCCTACAATGAGCAGTTCTTC
TRBD2	14	TRBV7-9	TRBJ2-1	.	CASSQAGGDNEQFF	TGTGCCAGCAGCCAAGCGGGAGGAGACAATGAGCAGTTCTTC